This TCR beta chain is from a study of T cell responses to AZD1222 COVID-19 vaccine. Notes on the study in general: Donor demographics were predominantly white British with a female majority; clonal diversity may be underestimated. Recipients of two AZD1222 doses showed rising Spike-specific TCR breadth and depth.

This clone was recorded once. Antigen: not known. Using immunoSEQ multiplex PCR, the repertoire was profiled, and TCRdb retains in-frame clones only, with some absent. The data hold about 42,000 clones, with 88% observed a single time. Material: peripheral blood, obtained 28 days after the second AZD1222 dose. The clonotype originates from an adult who received the AZD1222 COVID-19 vaccine.

Here the CDR3 reads CASRSRGAGINTIYF. As DNA, the CDR3 is TGTGCCAGCAGGTCTCGTGGTGCGGGGATAAACACCATATATTTT. The V and J genes are TRBV6-5 and TRBJ1-3; unclear D gene. The CDR3 is 15 residues long. V shed 6 bases and J shed 6 bases, with 18 bases lying between them. From germline, CDR1 is MNHEY and CDR2 SVGAGI.